This T cell receptor (beta chain) was captured by sequencing in a study of response to subunit inactivated influenza vaccine. Via MiXCR, TCRdb re-called the RT-PCR reads, giving one row per CDR3 protein. The sample shows roughly 550,000 distinct CDR3 sequences, under 30% of them seen only once. Trimming removed 0 bases at V and 4 bases at J, with 13 bases between. The CDR3 runs to 15 residues. Germline V gene lookup returns CDR1 SGHRS and CDR2 YFSETQ. This clonotype was observed at least ten times. These data also formed part of another study, on T cells expressing NK-cell markers. That work adds: UMI-tagged 5'RACE template switching yielded the TCR beta cDNA. Sorted CD3+CD56+NKG2C+, CD3+CD56+NKG2C- and CD3+CD56-NKG2C+ T cells provided the TCR beta repertoires. In several experiments, an anti-gamma-delta TCR antibody restricted sorting to alpha-beta TCR T cells. Evidence did not settle whether expanded NKG2C+ T cell clones targeted HCMV.

The source material was CD4+ T cells sorted from PBMCs, sampled 12 days after vaccination. V is TRBV5-1 and J is TRBJ1-2, with D maybe TRBD1 (5 bases). This receptor was identified in a man aged 45-65 years who received an inactivated influenza vaccine. The CDR3 DNA reads as TGCGCCAGCAGCTTGGCGACGGCAGGGAGCTATGGCTACACCTTC. It translates to CASSLATAGSYGYTF.